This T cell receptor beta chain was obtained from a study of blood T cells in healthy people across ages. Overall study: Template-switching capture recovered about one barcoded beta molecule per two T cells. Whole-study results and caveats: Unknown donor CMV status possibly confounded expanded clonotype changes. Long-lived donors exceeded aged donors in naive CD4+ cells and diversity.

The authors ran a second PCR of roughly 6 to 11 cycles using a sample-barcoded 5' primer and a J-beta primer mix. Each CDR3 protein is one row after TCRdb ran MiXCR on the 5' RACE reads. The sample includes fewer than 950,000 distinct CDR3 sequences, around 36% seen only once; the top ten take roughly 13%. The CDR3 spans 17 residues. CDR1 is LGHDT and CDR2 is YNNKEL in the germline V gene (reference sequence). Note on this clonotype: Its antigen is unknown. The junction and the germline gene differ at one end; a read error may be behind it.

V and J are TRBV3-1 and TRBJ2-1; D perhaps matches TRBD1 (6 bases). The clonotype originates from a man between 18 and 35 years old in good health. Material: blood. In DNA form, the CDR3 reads TGCGCCAGCAGCCAAGAGGCCCAGGACAGCCATTACAATGAGCAGTTCTTC. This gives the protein CASSQEAQDSHYNEQFF.